Below are 28 T cell receptor beta chains sequenced from a single sample in a study of shared clonotypes between healthy human individuals. Sequencing used immunoSEQ multiplex PCR; TCRdb keeps in-frame clones, though not all of them. The sample yields 400,000 to 600,000 clones, roughly 80% seen once. Material for sequencing was PBMCs. The receptors derive from a middle-aged woman in good health. Some clones in this sample may be carry-over from other donors' samples.

The chain couples TRBV25-1 to TRBJ1-1, with D possibly TRBD1 on 5 matching bases. The CDR3 runs 14 residues. The V gene's germline CDR1 is MGHDK and CDR2 SYGVNS. The ends were cut back, 6 bases at V and 0 bases at J, with 11 bases in the middle. CDR3 sequence reads: CASRGGIMNTEAFF. As DNA, the CDR3 is TGTGCCAGCAGGGGGGGGATAATGAACACTGAAGCTTTCTTT. The variable domain in full, with the rest retrieved from reference TRBV25-1 and TRBJ1-1, is EADIYQTPRYLVIGTGKKITLECSQTMGHDKMYWYQQDPGMELHLIHYSYGVNSTEKGDLSSESTVSRIRTEHFPLTLESARPSHTSQYLCASRGGIMNTEAFFGQGTRLTVV.

The chain's CDR3 is CASSLSYGGAKNIQYF. DNA for the CDR3: TGTGCCAGCAGTTTATCGTATGGGGGTGCCAAAAACATTCAGTACTTC. The chain has TRBV28 and TRBJ2-4; TRBD1 or TRBD2 may be the D gene (5 bases each). V gave up 1 base and J gave up 1 base, with 11 bases separating them. This CDR3 comprises 16 residues. Germline loops: CDR1 MDHEN, CDR2 SYDVKM.

The chain uses TRBV5-1 and TRBJ1-6, with D tentatively TRBD1 (5 bases). Per germline, CDR1 SGHRS and CDR2 YFSETQ. Trimming left V 3 bases short and J 10 bases short, with 20 bases between. The CDR3 covers 16 residues. CDR3 protein: CASSSVTGTSYSPLHF. The CDR3 nucleotides read TGCGCCAGCAGCTCCGTAACCGGGACGAGCTACTCACCCCTCCACTTT.

The genes are TRBV29-1 and TRBJ1-5; D not certain. CDR3 length: 12 residues. V lost 6 bases, J lost 0 bases, and 6 bases lay in between. From germline, CDR1 is SQVTM and CDR2 ANQGSEA. CDR3 sequence: CSVRYSNQPQHF. The CDR3 DNA sequence: TGCAGCGTCCGATATAGCAATCAGCCCCAGCATTTT.

In its sample, this clone was seen a few times. V and J are TRBV27 and TRBJ2-7; 10 bases line up with TRBD2. After removal of 4 bases from V and 4 bases from J, the junction contained 4 bases not matched to a gene. Looked up from germline, CDR1 is MNHEY and CDR2 is SMNVEV (reference sequence). This CDR3 is built from 14 residues. CDR3 bases: TGTGCCAGCAGTTCAAGCGGGAGGGTTTACGAGCAGTACTTC. This encodes CASSSSGRVYEQYF.

In this sample, this clone turned up a few times. The chain recombines TRBV15 with TRBJ2-7; a weak D match, TRBD1 (6 bases). Germline V gene lookup returns CDR1 LNHNV and CDR2 YYDKDF (reference sequence). V dropped 0 bases and J dropped 3 bases, with 15 bases sitting between them. This CDR3 is built from 16 residues. The DNA for the CDR3 is TGTGCCACCAGCAGAGATCGCCTTGAGGACAGCTACGAGCAGTACTTC. It is translated as CATSRDRLEDSYEQYF. Full variable domain (missing parts from reference TRBV15 and TRBJ2-7): DAMVIQNPRYQVTQFGKPVTLSCSQTLNHNVMYWYQQKSSQAPKLLFHYYDKDFNNEADTPDNFQSRRPNTSFCFLDIRSPGLGDTAMYLCATSRDRLEDSYEQYFGPGTRLTVT.

V gene TRBV18 combines with J gene TRBJ1-5, with 7 bases fitting TRBD1. J was trimmed by 1 base and V by 5 bases; bases with no gene match: 2. The germline CDR1 and CDR2 sequences are KGHSH and LQKENI. The CDR3 has 14 residues. CDR3: CASSSGQSNQPQHF. CDR3 DNA sequence: TGTGCCAGCTCATCGGGACAGAGCAATCAGCCCCAGCATTTT.

This clone was found once. The chain couples TRBV7-2 to TRBJ2-7; D remains ambiguous. Germline values: CDR1 SGHTA, CDR2 FQGNSA. This CDR3 is 13 amino acids long. The V end lost 1 base, the J end lost 4 bases, and 8 bases lay between the germline ends. CDR3 sequence reads: CASSLDLHYEQYF. In nucleotides, the CDR3 is TGTGCCAGCAGCTTAGATCTGCATTACGAGCAGTACTTC.

The gene calls are TRBV18 and TRBJ2-5, with 9 bases lining up with TRBD1. CDR3 size: 15 residues. The germline CDR1 and CDR2 sequences are KGHSH and LQKENI. V gave up 3 bases and J gave up 5 bases; unmatched junction bases: 7. DNA for the CDR3: TGTGCCAGCTCACCCTACAACAGGGGGCAGGAGACCCAGTACTTC. This translates into CASSPYNRGQETQYF.

The chain carries TRBV29-1 and TRBJ1-4; D unclear. The germline CDR1 and CDR2 sequences are SQVTM and ANQGSEA. Trimming removed 4 bases from V and 4 bases from J, with 4 bases in between. CDR3 length equals 11 residues. The CDR3 DNA is TGCAGCGTTGGCGTTAATGAAAAACTGTTTTTT. It encodes CSVGVNEKLFF. Variable domain in full (rest from reference TRBV29-1 and TRBJ1-4): SAVISQKPSRDICQRGTSLTIQCQVDSQVTMMFWYRQQPGQSLTLIATANQGSEATYESGFVIDKFPISRPNLTFSTLTVSNMSPEDSSIYLCSVGVNEKLFFGSGTQLSVL.

CDR3 sequence reads: CASTRTGGYNEQFF. CDR3 in DNA: TGTGCCAGTACCCGGACAGGGGGTTACAATGAGCAGTTCTTC. This chain joins TRBV19 and TRBJ2-1; 10 bases are a match to TRBD1. Germline V gene sequence: CDR1 LNHDA, CDR2 SQIVND (reference sequence). Trimming at V came to 7 bases and at J to 4 bases, leaving 4 bases not matched to a gene. This CDR3 is built from 14 residues.

CDR3 coding DNA: TGCGCCAGCAGCCCTGAAGCAAGGGGTGAGCAGTTCTTC. It translates to CASSPEARGEQFF. The rearrangement joins TRBV5-1 to TRBJ2-1, with a possible D match to TRBD1 (5 bases). The CDR3 loop spans 13 amino acids. Germline CDR1 SGHRS, CDR2 YFSETQ. V was shortened by 4 bases and J by 9 bases, with 14 bases between the two germline ends.

This clone was found a few times. The genes are TRBV29-1 and TRBJ2-7; D is ambiguous. Germline V gene lookup returns CDR1 SQVTM and CDR2 ANQGSEA. The CDR3 sequence is 12 residues long. V was cut by 8 bases and J by 7 bases, with 18 bases left in between. The DNA for the CDR3 is TGCAGCTTTTGGGATATCGTCGGGGAGCAGTACTTC. This translates into CSFWDIVGEQYF.

This clone has only one observation. J is TRBJ1-5 and V is TRBV7-2; D not certain. Germline CDR1 is SGHTA and CDR2 is FQGNSA. CDR3 length: 14 residues. The V gene lost 5 bases and the J gene lost 3 bases, with 11 bases spanning the gap. The CDR3 DNA is TGTGCCAGCAGCCATTCACCGATCAATCAGCCCCAGCATTTT. Amino acid sequence: CASSHSPINQPQHF.

This chain links TRBV5-4 with TRBJ2-7; 10 bases match TRBD2. From germline, CDR1 is SGHNT and CDR2 YYREEE (reference sequence). With 4 bases clipped from V and 2 bases from J, the junction kept 6 bases outside the gene matches. The CDR3 extends over 15 amino acids. CDR3 residues: CASSPKREGPYEQYF. The DNA for the CDR3 is TGTGCCAGCAGCCCTAAGCGGGAGGGCCCCTACGAGCAGTACTTC.

The V call is TRBV5-1, the J call TRBJ1-2, with TRBD1 matching 8 bases. Germline V gene data show CDR1 as SGHRS and CDR2 as YFSETQ. With V trimmed by 5 bases and J by 2 bases, 5 bases remained unmatched. CDR3 size: 14 residues. The CDR3 DNA is TGCGCCAGCAGAGAGGACAGGGTGAACTATGGCTACACCTTC. Amino acid sequence: CASREDRVNYGYTF.

This clone has only one observation. The rearrangement uses TRBV7-9 and TRBJ1-4; D gene ambiguous. The CDR3 is 14 residues long. Germline V gives CDR1 SEHNR, CDR2 FQNEAQ (reference sequence). Trimming stripped 3 bases from V and 6 bases from J, with 11 bases between. CDR3 nucleotides: TGTGCCAGCAGCTTCCGGGGTTGGGATGAAAAACTGTTTTTT. Its protein product is CASSFRGWDEKLFF.

This chain joins TRBV30 and TRBJ1-5; no reliable D call. The V end was cut by 8 bases, the J end by 6 bases, with 14 bases between. The germline V gene has CDR1 GTSNPN and CDR2 SVGIG (reference sequence). CDR3 size: 12 residues. The CDR3 DNA reads as TGTGCCAAAGGTCATATCACTCAGCCCCAGCATTTT. It encodes CAKGHITQPQHF.

The V call is TRBV5-6, the J call TRBJ2-1; 15 positions agree with TRBD2. Germline V lookup: CDR1 SGHDT, CDR2 YYEEEE. With 5 bases clipped from V and 1 base from J, the junction kept 1 base outside the gene matches. This CDR3 has 16 amino acids. Here the CDR3 DNA reads TGTGCCAGCAGGGGACTAGCGGGAGGTTCCTACAATGAGCAGTTCTTC. Translation: CASRGLAGGSYNEQFF.

The CDR3 DNA is TGTGCCAGCAGCAGGACGGGGGACTTCAGCGAGCAGTACTTC. It encodes CASSRTGDFSEQYF. The V and J genes are TRBV6-1 and TRBJ2-7; the D gene is possibly TRBD2 (6 bases). Germline CDR1 is MNHNS and CDR2 is SASEGT. V was cut by 6 bases and J by 6 bases, with 18 bases left in between. The CDR3 totals 14 residues.

The CDR3 nucleotides are TGTGCCAGCACTAAAATGGGATGGACTGAAGCTTTCTTT. Translation gives CASTKMGWTEAFF. This chain uses TRBV28 with TRBJ1-1; the D is unclear. The CDR3 sequence is 13 residues long. The ends were cut back, 7 bases at V and 5 bases at J, with 14 bases in the middle. Germline V lookup: CDR1 MDHEN, CDR2 SYDVKM.

The chain carries TRBV10-3 and TRBJ2-3; D uncertain. Trimming took 1 base from V and 0 from J, leaving 8 bases between them. This CDR3 contains 15 residues. Germline V gives CDR1 ENHRY, CDR2 SYGVKD. DNA of the CDR3: TGTGCCATCAGTGAGTATCTGGCAAGCACAGATACGCAGTATTTT. It codes for CAISEYLASTDTQYF.

Only one count was recorded for this clone. The rearrangement links TRBV7-9 to TRBJ2-1; D unclear. The CDR3 totals 14 residues. Deletions cut 3 bases from V and 1 base from J, with 7 bases between. Germline CDR1 reads SEHNR; CDR2 reads FQNEAQ (reference sequence). The CDR3 DNA is TGTGCCAGCAGCTTGTCGGTTTCCTACAATGAGCAGTTCTTC. Translated, it gives CASSLSVSYNEQFF.

The CDR3 loop reads CASSSSRRADTQYF. CDR3 nucleotides: TGTGCCAGCAGCTCGTCGCGTAGGGCAGATACGCAGTATTTT. The V and J genes are TRBV7-3 and TRBJ2-3, with D uncertain. The CDR3 totals 14 residues. Trimming shortened V by 4 bases and J by 4 bases, and 12 bases separated the two germline ends. CDR1 and CDR2 from the germline V gene are SGHTA and FQGTGA.

This clone was found a few times. The chain joins TRBV5-1 to TRBJ2-7, with D maybe TRBD1 (6 bases). CDR1 SGHRS and CDR2 YFSETQ come from the germline V gene. V was pared by 0 bases and J by 7 bases, with 14 bases between. The length of the CDR3 is 14 residues. This chain's CDR3 is CASSLDTGTEEQYF. The CDR3 region has the DNA TGCGCCAGCAGCTTGGATACAGGGACGGAGGAGCAGTACTTC.

The gene calls are TRBV4-1 and TRBJ1-5, with D hard to call. The CDR3 consists of 16 residues. CDR1 MGHRA and CDR2 YSYEKL come from the germline V gene. V gave up 0 bases and J gave up 5 bases, with 14 bases separating them. CDR3 amino acids: CASSQDWGGNYQPQHF. CDR3 coding DNA: TGCGCCAGCAGCCAAGATTGGGGAGGGAATTATCAGCCCCAGCATTTT.

The chain combines TRBV27 with TRBJ1-6, with a possible D match to TRBD1 (6 bases). The CDR3 consists of 15 residues. Germline lookup yields CDR1 MNHEY and CDR2 SMNVEV (reference sequence). Trimming took 5 bases from V and 10 from J, leaving 18 bases between them. The CDR3 sequence is CASSRTAIWGSPLHF. Here the CDR3 DNA reads TGTGCCAGCAGTAGGACAGCCATATGGGGGTCACCCCTCCACTTT.

The gene calls are TRBV11-2 and TRBJ1-2; possibly TRBD1 for D (6 bases). With 5 bases removed from V and 8 bases from J, the gap between germline ends came to 15 bases. The CDR3 consists of 13 residues. Per germline, CDR1 SGHAT and CDR2 FQNNGV. The CDR3 spells CASSPLGARGYTF. The CDR3 region has the DNA TGTGCCAGCAGCCCCTTGGGGGCCCGGGGCTACACCTTC.